Listed below are T cell receptor beta chains from one sample, sequenced in a study of shared clonotypes between healthy human individuals. The method was immunoSEQ multiplex PCR; TCRdb's version includes in-frame clones alone and lacks a portion of them. Of about 1.1 million clones in the sample, 77% are singletons; the top ten hold 0.89%. The sample taken for sequencing was memory CD4+ T cells from PBMCs. These receptors came from a man between 18 and 29 years old in good health. Some clones in this sample may be carry-over from other donors' samples. Both conserved end residues are part of each CDR3. Where a row states a size, it is once, few, many or the class of an expanded clone; other rows omit it.

>TRBV7-2|TRBJ2-5|-
CASSSGLLQFQETQYF
>TRBV11-2|TRBJ2-1|-
CASSFDRAGNEQFF
>TRBV30|TRBJ2-6|-
CAWRAQGTGANVLTF
>TRBV11-3|TRBJ2-5|few
CASSATSKETQYF
>TRBV7-9|TRBJ2-1|-
CASSLALIGTHSYNEQFF
>TRBV7-8|TRBJ1-1|-
CASSPRFTVNTEAFF
>TRBV14|TRBJ2-2|-
CASSQGRDNTGELFF
>TRBV4-1|TRBJ2-2|-
CASSQDRGPGELFF
>TRBV29-1|TRBJ2-7|-
CSGAGLANNEQYF
>TRBV11-1|TRBJ1-2|-
CASSSSLDGGYTF
>TRBV28|TRBJ2-5|few
CASSPLQLAGRETQYF
>TRBV5-1|TRBJ1-6|-
CASTEIRQGSGSPLHF
>TRBV7-2|TRBJ1-1|once
CASSLMGTGPPNTEAFF
>TRBV30|TRBJ1-5|-
CAWSVQGVRNQPQHF
>TRBV6-1|TRBJ2-7|-
CASSPLGGREYF
>TRBV10-3|TRBJ1-1|-
CAISLDGKNTEAFF
>TRBV5-1|TRBJ2-7|-
CASSLSTSAFYEQYF
>TRBV14|TRBJ2-1|few
CASTSLSGSGRRNEQFF
>TRBV28|TRBJ2-7|once
CASNRGAVDEQYF
>TRBV9|TRBJ1-2|-
CASSPGGYGYTF
>TRBV14|TRBJ2-2|-
CASSHHFANTGELFF
>TRBV30|TRBJ2-7|-
CAWSPPAYEQYF
>TRBV18|TRBJ2-3|-
CASSPPTGDTQYF
>TRBV11-3|TRBJ2-5|few
CASSLGQPETQYF